A single sample is the source of the 8 T cell receptor beta chains below, sequenced in a study of blood T cells in healthy people across ages. Combining a sample-barcoded 5' primer with a J-beta primer mix, a second PCR ran for roughly 6 to 12 cycles. TCRdb redid the calling of the 5' RACE reads with MiXCR, one entry per CDR3 protein. The repertoire holds under 800,000 distinct CDR3 sequences, with more than 20% as singletons. The sample taken for sequencing was blood. These receptors all stem from a man between 65 and 79 years old in good health.

This clonotype was observed many times. A junction boundary mismatches the germline segment, possibly from a read error. The chain links TRBV5-1 to TRBJ2-1, with 11 bases that match TRBD2. The CDR3 loop spans 15 amino acids. CDR1 SGHRS and CDR2 YFSETQ come from the germline V gene. CDR3 nucleotides: TGTGCCAGCAGTTTGACTAGCGGGACCTACAATGAGCAGTTCTTC. Residues: CASSLTSGTYNEQFF.

The rearrangement uses TRBV20-1 and TRBJ2-1; the D is unclear. The CDR3 covers 15 residues. Trimming removed 1 base at V and 0 bases at J, with 10 bases between. CDR1 and CDR2 (germline): DFQATT, SNEGSKA (reference sequence). The CDR3 sequence is CSARVTSSSYNEQFF. CDR3 bases: TGCAGTGCTAGAGTAACGTCCAGCTCCTACAATGAGCAGTTCTTC.

This clonotype was seen many times. The rearrangement uses TRBV20-1 and TRBJ2-7; 8 nucleotides align to TRBD2. This CDR3 comprises 15 residues. The trim removed 0 bases at V and 5 bases at J, leaving 9 bases unmatched. The germline gives CDR1 DFQATT, CDR2 SNEGSKA (reference sequence). The CDR3 here is CSAREPSGSFNEQYF. CDR3 bases: TGCAGTGCTAGAGAGCCCAGCGGGAGTTTCAACGAGCAGTACTTC.

V and J are TRBV18 and TRBJ1-3, with D possibly TRBD1 on 5 matching bases. Germline CDR1 reads KGHSH; CDR2 reads LQKENI. Trimming pared 1 base from V and 2 bases from J, leaving 9 bases between. The CDR3 runs to 15 residues. The CDR3 is CASSPLRGPGNTIYF. The CDR3 region has the DNA TGTGCCAGCTCACCACTAAGGGGCCCTGGAAACACCATATATTTT. The full variable domain, rest sourced from reference TRBV18 and TRBJ1-3, is NAGVMQNPRHLVRRRGQEARLRCSPMKGHSHVYWYRQLPEEGLKFMVYLQKENIIDESGMPKERFSAEFPKEGPSILRIQQVVRGDSAAYFCASSPLRGPGNTIYFGEGSWLTVV.

CDR3 DNA sequence: TGCGCCAGCAGCTTGGTAGGGCTAGCGGGAGTTACCTACAATGAGCAGTTCTTC. This codes for CASSLVGLAGVTYNEQFF. The genes are TRBV5-1 and TRBJ2-1; 10 bases are shared with TRBD2. V dropped 0 bases and J dropped 2; count of bases not matched to a gene: 8. The germline CDR1 and CDR2 sequences are SGHRS and YFSETQ. The CDR3 has 18 amino acids.

The chain has TRBV6-2 or TRBV6-3 and TRBJ2-2; 8 bases line up with TRBD1. The CDR3 spans 14 residues. Unmatched junction bases numbered 8, after V lost 9 bases and J lost 5 bases. Germline V gene lookup returns CDR1 MNHEY and CDR2 SVGEGT. The CDR3 DNA follows: TGTGCCAGTTCAGGGGGCGCGGTGACCGGGGAGCTGTTTTTT. Translating it yields CASSGGAVTGELFF.

The gene calls are TRBV12-3 or TRBV12-4 and TRBJ1-4; D perhaps matches TRBD1 (5 bases). V was clipped by 2 bases and J by 4 bases, with 8 bases between them. This CDR3 contains 14 residues. DNA of the CDR3: TGTGCCAGCAGTTTATCAGGGATTAATGAAAAACTGTTTTTT. Its protein product is CASSLSGINEKLFF.

J is TRBJ2-1 and V is TRBV19; perhaps TRBD2 as D (6 bases). The germline V gene has CDR1 LNHDA and CDR2 SQIVND (reference sequence). The V end was cut by 10 bases, the J end by 0 bases, with 13 bases between. This CDR3 is 14 amino acids long. CDR3 nucleotides: TGTGCCACACAGCGGGCGAGCTCCTACAATGAGCAGTTCTTC. This codes for CATQRASSYNEQFF.